The present TCR beta chain was sequenced within a study of blood T cell repertoires in COVID-19. Study background: The United States, Italy and Spain were the sources of the acute and convalescent COVID-19 samples. T cells, B-cell-depleted T cells, or PBMCs supplied cDNA or gDNA.

In the study's own analysis: By means of reference gene primer amplification, nucleated cell counts were estimated. The assay was immunoSEQ multiplex PCR, and TCRdb's table has in-frame clones only and misses some. V and J calls and clone size are copied from that table; D and trimming were computed from the DNA. Among roughly 320,000 clones listed, more than 90% were seen once. V was shortened by 1 base and J by 1 base, with 12 bases between the two germline ends. Germline CDR1 and CDR2: SGDLS and YYNGEE. This CDR3 is built from 15 residues. The chain joins TRBV9 to TRBJ2-7; D gene ambiguous. The sample consisted of PBMCs or T cells enriched from blood (not recorded which). The sequence derives from a young woman who had been exposed to COVID-19. CDR3 nucleotide sequence: TGTGCCAGCAGCGTAAAGGCGGATCGTTCCTACGAGCAGTACTTC. It specifies CASSVKADRSYEQYF.